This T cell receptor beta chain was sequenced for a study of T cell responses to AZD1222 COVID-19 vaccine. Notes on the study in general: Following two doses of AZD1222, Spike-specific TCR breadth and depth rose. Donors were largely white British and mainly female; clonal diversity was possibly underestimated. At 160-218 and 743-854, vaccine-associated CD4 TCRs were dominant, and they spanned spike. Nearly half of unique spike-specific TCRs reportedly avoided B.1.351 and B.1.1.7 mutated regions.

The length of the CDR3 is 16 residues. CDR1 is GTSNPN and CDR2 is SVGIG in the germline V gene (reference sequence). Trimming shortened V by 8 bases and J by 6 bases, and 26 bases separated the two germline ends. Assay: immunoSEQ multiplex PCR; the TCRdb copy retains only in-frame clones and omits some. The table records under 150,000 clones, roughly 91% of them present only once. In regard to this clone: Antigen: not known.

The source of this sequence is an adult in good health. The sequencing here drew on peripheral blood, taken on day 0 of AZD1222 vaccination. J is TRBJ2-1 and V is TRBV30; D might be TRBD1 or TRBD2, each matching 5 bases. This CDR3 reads CATTYDSRPGANEQFF. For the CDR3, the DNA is TGTGCCACTACCTACGACAGCCGACCCGGGGCCAATGAGCAGTTCTTC.